This record looks at one T cell receptor beta chain sequence and its context. This entry comes from a study of blood T cell repertoires in COVID-19. On the study more broadly: Sources were T cells, B-cell-depleted T cells, or PBMCs; the material itself was cDNA or gDNA.

The method was immunoSEQ multiplex PCR; TCRdb's version includes in-frame clones alone and lacks a portion of them. The sample yields over 250,000 clones, about 88% seen once. What was sequenced was PBMCs or T cells enriched from blood (not recorded which). This TCR derives from a man under 40 with acute COVID-19.

The CDR3 DNA reads as TGTGCCATCAGTGATCCAGGACTATCCTCCTACAATGAGCAGTTCTTC. The encoded protein is CAISDPGLSSYNEQFF. The gene calls are TRBV10-3 and TRBJ2-1; TRBD2 might be the D (6 bases). Germline lookup yields CDR1 ENHRY and CDR2 SYGVKD. The CDR3 totals 16 residues. V was shortened by 3 bases and J by 0 bases, with 12 bases between the two germline ends.